The rows below give T cell receptor beta chains drawn from one sample of a study of cytomegalovirus exposure and HLA in healthy donors. Profiled with immunoSEQ multiplex PCR; TCRdb holds only in-frame clones, not every one. The sample holds about 150,000 clones, 50% to 75% seen once. Sequencing used PBMCs. These receptors were obtained from a woman aged 60-75 years in good health and CMV-seropositive. CDR3s include the opening cysteine and the closing phenylalanine or tryptophan. The D gene is left open where the match is weak. The listing skips clone size in some rows; elsewhere it reads once, few, many or a size class.

abundance	d_gene	v_gene	j_gene	CDR3aa	CDR3nt
few	TRBD2	TRBV4-3	TRBJ2-1	CASSLTSEAYNEQFF	TGCGCCAGCAGCCTGACTAGCGAGGCCTACAATGAGCAGTTCTTC
few	.	TRBV7-2	TRBJ1-2	CASSLGPGYGYTF	TGTGCCAGCAGCCTAGGGCCTGGCTATGGCTACACCTTC
.	TRBD1	TRBV30	TRBJ1-2	CAWKSNLGTVAYGYTF	TGTGCCTGGAAATCGAACCTGGGGACAGTAGCCTATGGCTACACCTTC
.	TRBD2	TRBV25-1	TRBJ2-7	CASSELHRFSGGYEQYF	TGTGCCAGCAGTGAACTCCATCGTTTTTCGGGGGGATACGAGCAGTACTTC
.	.	TRBV6-5	TRBJ2-5	CASSYGQEETQYF	TGTGCCAGCAGTTACGGGCAAGAAGAGACCCAGTACTTC
few	.	TRBV7-2	TRBJ1-5	CASSSGTRNGQPQHF	TGTGCCAGCAGCTCAGGTACAAGGAACGGTCAGCCCCAGCATTTT
.	TRBD2	TRBV18	TRBJ2-3	CASSLLAGDTQYF	TGTGCCAGCTCATTACTAGCGGGAGATACGCAGTATTTT
once	.	TRBV30	TRBJ2-3	CAWSVLASTDTQYF	TGTGCCTGGAGTGTACTTGCTAGCACAGATACGCAGTATTTT
.	.	TRBV5-4	TRBJ2-7	CASSLGDYEQYF	TGTGCCAGCAGCTTGGGAGACTACGAGCAGTACTTC
few	TRBD2	TRBV28	TRBJ2-1	CASSLPGLAVYNEQFF	TGTGCCAGCAGTTTACCGGGACTAGCGGTTTACAATGAGCAGTTCTTC
few	TRBD2	TRBV10-3	TRBJ2-1	CAISAGTSGRVSSYNEQFF	TGTGCCATCAGTGCCGGGACTAGCGGGAGGGTGAGCTCCTACAATGAGCAGTTCTTC
.	.	TRBV9	TRBJ2-3	CASSARDTLTDTQYF	TGTGCCAGCAGCGCACGGGACACCCTCACAGATACGCAGTATTTT
.	.	TRBV10-1	TRBJ2-2	CASSGQRTGELFF	TGCGCCAGCAGTGGACAGCGCACCGGGGAGCTGTTTTTT
.	.	TRBV5-1	TRBJ2-1	CASEEGAAQFF	TGCGCCAGTGAGGAGGGGGCGGCGCAGTTCTTC
once	TRBD2	TRBV28	TRBJ2-1	CASSLAASGPYNEQFF	TGTGCCAGCAGTTTAGCAGCTAGCGGACCTTACAATGAGCAGTTCTTC
.	.	TRBV11-1	TRBJ2-7	CASSFGGADYEQYF	TGTGCCAGCAGCTTCGGAGGGGCGGACTACGAGCAGTACTTC
once	TRBD2	TRBV27	TRBJ2-7	CASTHGTSGDYEQYF	TGTGCCAGCACCCATGGGACTAGCGGGGACTACGAGCAGTACTTC
.	.	TRBV28	TRBJ2-3	CASSFSQGQSDTQYF	TGTGCCAGCAGTTTCTCCCAGGGGCAGTCAGATACGCAGTATTTT
.	TRBD1	TRBV5-8	TRBJ2-1	CASSLEGQDYNEQFF	TGTGCCAGCAGCTTGGAGGGACAGGATTACAATGAGCAGTTCTTC
once	TRBD1	TRBV11-2	TRBJ1-3	CASSLGQGNTIYF	TGTGCCAGCAGCCTGGGACAGGGAAACACCATATATTTT
.	.	TRBV7-3	TRBJ2-3	CASSSGSAADTQYF	TGTGCCAGCAGCTCAGGGTCTGCGGCAGATACGCAGTATTTT
once	.	TRBV7-2	TRBJ1-1	CASSLGGVGTEAFF	TGTGCCAGCAGCTTAGGGGGGGTGGGCACTGAAGCTTTCTTT
.	.	TRBV11-1	TRBJ2-7	CASSQGLGYEQYF	TGTGCCAGCAGCCAAGGACTGGGCTACGAGCAGTACTTC
.	TRBD1	TRBV27	TRBJ1-1	CASQDRGRGKAFF	TGTGCCAGCCAGGACAGGGGTCGAGGGAAAGCTTTCTTT
.	.	TRBV30	TRBJ2-6	CAWNEFSGANVLTF	TGTGCCTGGAATGAGTTCTCTGGGGCCAACGTCCTGACTTTC
.	TRBD1	TRBV10-2	TRBJ1-1	CASRIQGGTEAFF	TGCGCCAGCAGGATTCAGGGGGGAACTGAAGCTTTCTTT
.	.	TRBV7-9	TRBJ1-5	CASTLSGDQPQHF	TGTGCCAGCACGCTTTCAGGGGATCAGCCCCAGCATTTT
.	.	TRBV28	TRBJ2-7	CASSLAGTSGEQYF	TGTGCCAGCAGTTTGGCCGGGACAAGCGGCGAGCAGTACTTC
.	TRBD2	TRBV14	TRBJ2-1	CASSPQLAGGPYQQFF	TGTGCCAGCAGCCCACAACTAGCGGGAGGCCCCTATCAGCAGTTCTTC
.	.	TRBV7-6	TRBJ2-2	CASSKTRNTGELFF	TGTGCCAGCAGCAAAACCAGGAACACCGGGGAGCTGTTTTTT
.	TRBD2	TRBV18	TRBJ2-1	CASSPRTSGRTVNEQFF	TGTGCCAGCTCACCACGGACTAGCGGGAGAACGGTAAATGAGCAGTTCTTC
.	.	TRBV27	TRBJ2-1	CASSLPGLTNEQFF	TGTGCCAGCAGTTTACCGGGACTTACCAATGAGCAGTTCTTC
few	TRBD1	TRBV7-9	TRBJ2-7	CASSPPRGHSYEQYF	TGTGCCAGCAGCCCCCCCAGGGGGCACTCCTACGAGCAGTACTTC
.	.	TRBV5-3	TRBJ2-1	CARSQGYYNEQFF	TGTGCCAGAAGCCAGGGGTACTACAATGAGCAGTTCTTC
.	.	TRBV7-2	TRBJ1-1	CASRFGGTEAFF	TGTGCCAGCAGGTTCGGTGGCACTGAAGCTTTCTTT
.	.	TRBV6-5	TRBJ2-2	CASSYSPLYPGELFF	TGTGCCAGCAGTTACAGTCCACTATACCCCGGGGAGCTGTTTTTT
few	TRBD2	TRBV13	TRBJ2-1	CASSSRSTSGRVDEQFF	TGTGCCAGCAGCTCTCGATCGACTAGCGGGAGGGTGGATGAGCAGTTCTTC
few	.	TRBV5-1	TRBJ1-5	CASSITGNQPQHF	TGCGCCAGCAGCATTACAGGCAATCAGCCCCAGCATTTT
.	.	TRBV7-8	TRBJ1-2	CASSLAPEDYGYTF	TGTGCCAGCAGCTTAGCTCCGGAGGACTATGGCTACACCTTC
few	TRBD2	TRBV19	TRBJ2-7	CASSVASGRRHEQYF	TGTGCCAGTAGTGTAGCTAGCGGGAGAAGGCACGAGCAGTACTTC
.	TRBD2	TRBV11-2	TRBJ2-3	CASSLVLAGDWADTQYF	TGTGCCAGCAGCTTAGTCCTAGCGGGAGATTGGGCAGATACGCAGTATTTT
.	.	TRBV19	TRBJ2-3	CASSIVLSIADTQYF	TGTGCCAGTAGTATCGTGTTGAGCATCGCAGATACGCAGTATTTT